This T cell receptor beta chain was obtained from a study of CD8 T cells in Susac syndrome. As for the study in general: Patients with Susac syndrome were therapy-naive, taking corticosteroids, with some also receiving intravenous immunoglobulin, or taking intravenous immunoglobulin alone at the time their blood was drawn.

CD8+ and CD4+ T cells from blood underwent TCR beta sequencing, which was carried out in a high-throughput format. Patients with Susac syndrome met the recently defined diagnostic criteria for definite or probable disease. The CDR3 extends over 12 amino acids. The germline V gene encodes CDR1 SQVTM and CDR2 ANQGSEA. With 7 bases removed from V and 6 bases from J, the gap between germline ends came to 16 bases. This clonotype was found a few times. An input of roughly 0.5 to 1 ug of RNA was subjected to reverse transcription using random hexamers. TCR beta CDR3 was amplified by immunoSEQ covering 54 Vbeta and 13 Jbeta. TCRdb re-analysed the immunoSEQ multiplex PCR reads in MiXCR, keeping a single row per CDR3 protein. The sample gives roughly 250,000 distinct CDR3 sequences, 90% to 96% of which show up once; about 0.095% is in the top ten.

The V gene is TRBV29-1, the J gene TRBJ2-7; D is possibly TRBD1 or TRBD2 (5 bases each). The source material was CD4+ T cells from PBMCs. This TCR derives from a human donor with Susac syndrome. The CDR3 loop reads CSAGREGLEQYF. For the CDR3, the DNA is TGCAGCGCGGGACGGGAAGGGCTCGAGCAGTACTTC.